This T cell receptor (beta chain) was sequenced for a study of cytomegalovirus exposure and HLA in healthy donors. Study-level results: Cytomegalovirus-associated status was assigned to about 160 TCR beta chains. CMV antigen specificity was confirmed in vitro for a few CMV-associated chains.

On this clone itself: Its target is unknown.

Vbeta (60) and Jbeta (13) primers were used in the PCR. Clones were sequenced by immunoSEQ multiplex PCR, and TCRdb holds only the in-frame ones, with some missing. The top ten clones hold 1.5% of a sample with around 180,000 clones, approximately 71% of them seen once. The CDR3 length is 15 residues. Germline V gives CDR1 SEHNR, CDR2 FQNEAQ (reference sequence). The V gene lost 4 bases and the J gene lost 0 bases, with 12 bases spanning the gap. This clonotype was obtained from a girl aged 10 to 17 in good health and CMV-seronegative. The V and J genes are TRBV7-9 and TRBJ1-1; possible D gene TRBD1, 5 bases. The sample taken for sequencing was PBMCs. The CDR3 sequence is CASSWGRGLNTEAFF. The CDR3 DNA is TGTGCCAGCAGCTGGGGAAGGGGCTTGAACACTGAAGCTTTCTTT.